One sample yielded the 19 T cell receptor beta chains listed below, sequenced in a study of early T cells in non-severe SARS-CoV-2 infection. TCRdb re-called the 5' RACE reads with MiXCR, one entry per CDR3 protein. The table has tens of thousands of distinct CDR3 sequences, roughly 8.7% seen once. What was sequenced was whole blood. The receptors derive from an adult who was a healthcare worker with PCR-confirmed SARS-CoV-2 infection or an uninfected control (not recorded which).

This clonotype turned up a few times. The chain recombines TRBV7-2 with TRBJ1-1; no clear D gene. The V end was cut by 5 bases, the J end by 1 base, with 11 bases between. The length of the CDR3 is 14 residues. The germline V gene has CDR1 SGHTA and CDR2 FQGNSA. This CDR3 reads CASSPTPRNTEAFF. The CDR3 DNA reads as TGTGCCAGCAGCCCGACCCCCAGGAACACTGAAGCTTTCTTT.

This clonotype was counted between two and nine times. The chain has TRBV24-1 and TRBJ2-3, with D tentatively TRBD1 (6 bases). CDR3 length equals 15 residues. V was pared by 3 bases and J by 4 bases, with 13 bases between. The germline V gene encodes CDR1 KGHDR and CDR2 SFDVKD. The CDR3 nucleotides read TGTGCCACCAGTGATCCCGGACAGAACGCAGATACGCAGTATTTT. This translates into CATSDPGQNADTQYF.

This clonotype was seen more than once but under ten times. This chain uses TRBV7-6 with TRBJ2-3; D may be TRBD2 (6 bases). V lost 5 bases to trimming and J lost 6 bases, with 15 bases between them. Per germline, CDR1 SGHVS and CDR2 FNYEAQ. The CDR3 loop spans 14 amino acids. The CDR3: CASSARGGLDTQYF. CDR3 DNA sequence: TGTGCCAGCAGCGCCCGAGGAGGGTTGGATACGCAGTATTTT.

Notes on this clonotype: With a much larger clone just one base away, this may be a read error. This chain uses TRBV6-5 with TRBJ1-6; 9 positions agree with TRBD1. CDR1 and CDR2 (germline): MNHEY, SVGAGI. CDR3 length: 15 amino acids. CDR3 sequence: CTSSYGQGLGSPLHF. In DNA, the CDR3 is TGTACCAGCAGTTACGGACAGGGGCTGGGTTCACCCCTCCACTTT.

The table lists this clonotype with a few counts. The chain uses TRBV11-2 and TRBJ1-1, with D uncertain. The germline CDR1 and CDR2 sequences are SGHAT and FQNNGV. The ends were cut back, 0 bases at V and 1 base at J, with 12 bases in the middle. This CDR3 spans 16 amino acids. CDR3 region: CASSLDLRGPNTEAFF. In nucleotides, the CDR3 is TGTGCCAGCAGCTTAGATCTGCGAGGACCGAACACTGAAGCTTTCTTT.

The V call is TRBV29-1, the J call TRBJ2-4; TRBD1 aligns across 9 bases. Germline CDR1 reads SQVTM; CDR2 reads ANQGSEA. V shed 6 bases, J shed 6 bases, and the junction held 9 bases outside the gene matches. The CDR3 is 14 residues long. CDR3 in DNA: TGCAGCGTAGCACAGGGGGCGGGGAGAAACATTCAGTACTTC. It yields the protein CSVAQGAGRNIQYF.

This clonotype has a count of ten or more. This chain uses TRBV29-1 with TRBJ2-1, with no clear D. The length of the CDR3 is 14 residues. V was pared by 2 bases and J by 0 bases, with 8 bases between. CDR1 and CDR2 (germline): SQVTM, ANQGSEA. The CDR3 sequence: CSVELFSSYNEQFF. DNA of the CDR3: TGCAGCGTTGAACTTTTTAGCTCCTACAATGAGCAGTTCTTC.

CDR3 in DNA: TGCGCCAGCAGCTTAGGTGCGGGCAGCCACGATGGCTACACCTTC. This encodes CASSLGAGSHDGYTF. The V call is TRBV5-1, the J call TRBJ1-2; D is unclear. Germline V CDR1 and CDR2: SGHRS, YFSETQ. Trimming pared 2 bases from V and 6 bases from J, leaving 17 bases between. The CDR3 covers 15 residues.

This clonotype has at least ten counts. The chain is built from TRBV11-2 and TRBJ2-1, with a possible D match to TRBD2 (6 bases). V gave up 5 bases and J gave up 7 bases, with 9 bases separating them. CDR1 and CDR2 (germline): SGHAT, FQNNGV. CDR3 length equals 12 residues. The CDR3 nucleotides read TGTGCCAGCAGCCGGGAGCAGAATGAGCAGTTCTTC. Translation: CASSREQNEQFF.

A few counts support this clonotype. The J gene is TRBJ1-2, the V gene TRBV20-1, with D unclear. Germline loops: CDR1 DFQATT, CDR2 SNEGSKA (reference sequence). Trimming removed 0 bases from V and 4 bases from J, with 9 bases in between. This CDR3 has 13 residues. CDR3 bases: TGCAGTGCTAGAGACGGAACAGCCTATGGCTACACCTTC. It codes for CSARDGTAYGYTF.

This clonotype was picked up many times. V gene TRBV7-9 combines with J gene TRBJ1-6; D unresolved. The CDR3 sequence is 14 residues long. The germline gives CDR1 SEHNR, CDR2 FQNEAQ (reference sequence). V was trimmed by 5 bases and J by 9 bases, leaving 14 bases between them. The CDR3 is CASSPPGVGSPLHF. The CDR3 DNA follows: TGTGCCAGCAGCCCCCCCGGGGTTGGTTCACCCCTCCACTTT.

The rearrangement joins TRBV10-2 to TRBJ2-7, with TRBD2 as a possible D gene (6 bases). This CDR3 spans 13 amino acids. Germline values: CDR1 WSHSY, CDR2 SAAADI. Trimming removed 8 bases at V and 6 bases at J, with 17 bases between. CDR3 sequence: CASGESGGIEQYF. CDR3 nucleotides: TGCGCCAGCGGGGAATCGGGCGGGATCGAGCAGTACTTC.

The chain is built from TRBV20-1 and TRBJ2-3, with a tentative D call TRBD2 (6 bases). CDR1 is DFQATT and CDR2 is SNEGSKA in the germline V gene (reference sequence). V was cut by 6 bases and J by 1 base, with 17 bases left in between. The CDR3 length is 15 residues. DNA for the CDR3: TGCAGTGCCTTGCTAGCGATTACTCGCACAGATACGCAGTATTTT. Translated, it gives CSALLAITRTDTQYF.

This clonotype has ten or more counts. V and J are TRBV5-1 and TRBJ2-7, with 7 bases fitting TRBD1. The ends lost 4 bases at V and 9 bases at J; junction bases unmatched: 13. The CDR3 is made up of 14 amino acids. Germline loops: CDR1 SGHRS, CDR2 YFSETQ. CDR3 bases: TGCGCCAGCAGCCTCCAGGGACAGCGTTTGGGGCAGTACTTC. Amino acid sequence: CASSLQGQRLGQYF.

A few counts support this clonotype. The germline gene is not matched at one end of the junction; a read error may be the cause. V usage is TRBV29-1 and J usage is TRBJ2-7; no firm D call. Germline CDR1 reads SQVTM; CDR2 reads ANQGSEA. The CDR3 runs 11 residues. The CDR3 sequence is CSATTSSEQYF. The CDR3 DNA is TGCAGCGCTACGACCTCCTCCGAGCAGTACTTC.

By sample fraction, this clonotype is medium-sized. The chain is built from TRBV2 and TRBJ2-1, with 10 bases matching TRBD2. The CDR3 length is 14 residues. Trimming cost V 5 bases and J 7 bases; bases outside gene matches: 5. CDR1 SNHLY and CDR2 FYNNEI come from the germline V gene. The DNA for the CDR3 is TGTGCCAGCAGTTTCACTAGCGGGGTGAATGAGCAGTTCTTC. Residues: CASSFTSGVNEQFF.

This clonotype was counted only a few times. The gene calls are TRBV2 and TRBJ2-7; 8 positions match TRBD2. V dropped 6 bases and J dropped 6; count of bases not matched to a gene: 1. The germline V gene has CDR1 SNHLY and CDR2 FYNNEI. There are 11 residues in the CDR3. The CDR3 coding sequence is TGTGCCAGCAGACTAGCGGTCGAGCAGTACTTC. This translates into CASRLAVEQYF.

This clonotype showed up just a few times. The rearrangement uses TRBV12-3 or TRBV12-4 and TRBJ2-1, with unresolved D. This CDR3 contains 12 residues. V lost 7 bases and J lost 8, with 12 bases in between. The CDR3: CASTRAGDEQFF. CDR3 nucleotide sequence: TGTGCCAGCACCCGGGCTGGGGATGAGCAGTTCTTC.

This clonotype appeared many times. The chain links TRBV6-1 to TRBJ1-1; possibly TRBD1 for D (5 bases). V lost 1 base and J 0 bases, leaving 6 bases between the germline ends. Germline V gives CDR1 MNHNS, CDR2 SASEGT. The CDR3 has 14 amino acids. The CDR3 spells CASSEEGLNTEAFF. The DNA of the CDR3 is TGTGCCAGCAGTGAAGAGGGGCTGAACACTGAAGCTTTCTTT.